A single sample gave rise to the 31 T cell receptor beta chains below, sequenced in a study of lymphopenia after photon versus proton radiotherapy (dated by TCRdb to between 2017 and 2020). The library came from the immunoSEQ multiplex PCR assay. TCRdb stores this immuneACCESS table with in-frame sequences only. Part of the clones is absent; in the studies checked, under half of the shortfall reflects unresolved V genes, and no reason is known for the rest. This sample has 77,000 or so clones in its table, and 65% to 85% of those were observed once. Jointly, the top ten make up roughly 1.4% of the sample. Sequenced here: peripheral blood, sampled from a patient treated with proton-based radiotherapy. The receptors were gathered from a man between 60 and 75 years old with pancreatic cancer.

The CDR3 DNA follows: TGTGCCAGCAGTTTCACAGGGGAGGTGGATGAGCAGTTCTTC. The encoded protein is CASSFTGEVDEQFF. V and J are TRBV28 and TRBJ2-1; tentative D call: TRBD1 (7 bases). V was cut by 3 bases and J by 8 bases, with 14 bases left in between. Germline V lookup: CDR1 MDHEN, CDR2 SYDVKM. This CDR3 comprises 14 residues.

The rearrangement joins TRBV11-3 to TRBJ2-1, with a possible D match to TRBD1 (5 bases). Per germline, CDR1 SGHNT and CDR2 YENEEA. The ends were cut back, 0 bases at V and 3 bases at J, with 9 bases in the middle. The CDR3 has 15 amino acids. CDR3 in DNA: TGTGCCAGCAGCTTAGAACTGGGGCTCTACAATGAGCAGTTCTTC. This codes for CASSLELGLYNEQFF.

V usage is TRBV4-2 and J usage is TRBJ1-5; D gene unclear. The V gene lost 1 base and the J gene lost 4 bases, with 14 bases spanning the gap. The germline V gene has CDR1 LGHNA and CDR2 YNFKEQ. There are 16 residues in the CDR3. This chain's CDR3 is CASSQVIRGRNQPQHF. CDR3 nucleotides: TGTGCCAGCAGCCAAGTTATTCGGGGTCGGAATCAGCCCCAGCATTTT.

V usage is TRBV4-2 and J usage is TRBJ2-5; 14 bases agree with TRBD2. Germline-derived CDR1 and CDR2 are LGHNA and YNFKEQ. The CDR3 extends over 18 amino acids. The V segment lost 0 bases and the J segment 2 bases; nucleotides outside the gene matches: 5. CDR3 amino acids: CASSQELGLAGEQETQYF. The CDR3 bases are TGTGCCAGCAGCCAAGAACTGGGACTAGCGGGAGAGCAAGAGACCCAGTACTTC.

CDR3 amino acids: CASSLSVAGTNEQYF. In DNA, the CDR3 is TGTGCCAGCAGCTTAAGTGTCGCGGGAACCAACGAGCAGTACTTC. The chain links TRBV7-2 to TRBJ2-7; TRBD2 is a possible D gene (6 bases). This CDR3 has 15 residues. From germline, CDR1 is SGHTA and CDR2 FQGNSA. The ends were cut back, 2 bases at V and 5 bases at J, with 16 bases in the middle. Based on the CDR3 plus reference TRBV7-2 and TRBJ2-7, the full variable domain is GAGVSQSPSNKVTEKGKDVELRCDPISGHTALYWYRQSLGQGLEFLIYFQGNSAPDKSGLPSDRFSAERTGGSVSTLTIQRTQQEDSAVYLCASSLSVAGTNEQYFGPGTRLTVT.

The genes are TRBV7-9 and TRBJ2-3; TRBD2 might be the D (5 bases). CDR3 size: 14 residues. From germline, CDR1 is SEHNR and CDR2 FQNEAQ (reference sequence). The V end was cut by 2 bases, the J end by 2 bases, with 8 bases between. CDR3 bases: TGTGCCAGCAGCTTAAGGGAGATCACAGATACGCAGTATTTT. This codes for CASSLREITDTQYF.

The gene calls are TRBV30 and TRBJ1-1; no firm D call. Germline V gives CDR1 GTSNPN, CDR2 SVGIG (reference sequence). Trimming removed 2 bases from V and 3 bases from J, with 16 bases in between. The CDR3 runs to 15 residues. Here the CDR3 reads CAWSKDPAGYTEAFF. CDR3 bases: TGTGCCTGGAGTAAAGACCCGGCGGGGTACACTGAAGCTTTCTTT.

The chain employs TRBV5-6 and TRBJ1-4; the D is unclear. CDR3 length equals 16 residues. Germline V gives CDR1 SGHDT, CDR2 YYEEEE. V lost 0 bases and J 3 bases, leaving 12 bases between the germline ends. The CDR3 sequence: CASSLASGISNEKLFF. CDR3 sequence (DNA): TGTGCCAGCAGCTTGGCCTCGGGCATATCTAATGAAAAACTGTTTTTT.

Comments on this clone: Germline is not matched at one junction end, which may reflect a read error. The CDR3 spells CASSFGLINEQFF. The CDR3 bases are TGTGCTAGCAGCTTCGGACTCATTAATGAGCAGTTCTTC. The chain combines TRBV7-7 with TRBJ2-1; D may be TRBD2 (5 bases). The germline CDR1 and CDR2 sequences are SSHAT and FNYEAQ (reference sequence). CDR3 length: 13 amino acids.

The CDR3 region is CASSPHLNEKLFF. In nucleotides, the CDR3 is TGTGCCAGCAGCCCACACCTTAATGAAAAACTGTTTTTT. The V and J genes are TRBV11-3 and TRBJ1-4; D gene uncertain. The V gene lost 5 bases and the J gene lost 4 bases, with 8 bases spanning the gap. The germline V gene has CDR1 SGHNT and CDR2 YENEEA. CDR3 length: 13 residues.

The CDR3 coding sequence is TGTGCCAGCAGCTTAGTTACCTACAATGAGCAGTTCTTC. It yields the protein CASSLVTYNEQFF. This chain connects TRBV7-8 to TRBJ2-1; D call uncertain. The CDR3 loop spans 13 amino acids. Germline CDR1 SGHVS, CDR2 FQNEAQ. Trimming stripped 1 base from V and 2 bases from J, with 3 bases between.

This clone occurred a few times. This sequence joins TRBV5-6 and TRBJ2-5; D not resolved. Germline CDR1 reads SGHDT; CDR2 reads YYEEEE. Between the trimmed V and J ends, which lost 2 bases and 4 bases, there was a span of 15 bases. The length of the CDR3 is 15 residues. CDR3 loop: CASSFFRLPRETQYF. The CDR3 nucleotides read TGTGCCAGCAGCTTCTTCAGGTTACCCCGAGAGACCCAGTACTTC.

J is TRBJ1-1 and V is TRBV9, with D uncertain. V dropped 3 bases and J dropped 3 bases, with 9 bases sitting between them. Germline V gene sequence: CDR1 SGDLS, CDR2 YYNGEE. There are 13 residues in the CDR3. CDR3 amino acids: CASSARRDTEAFF. Here the CDR3 DNA reads TGTGCCAGCAGCGCTCGACGAGACACTGAAGCTTTCTTT. The whole variable domain, filled in from reference TRBV9 and TRBJ1-1, reads DSGVTQTPKHLITATGQRVTLRCSPRSGDLSVYWYQQSLDQGLQFLIQYYNGEERAKGNILERFSAQQFPDLHSELNLSSLELGDSALYFCASSARRDTEAFFGQGTRLTVV.

Regarding this clone: At one of its ends the junction is not consistent with the germline gene, which may arise from a read error. The rearrangement links TRBV7-7 to TRBJ2-5, with D maybe TRBD2 (6 bases). CDR1 SSHAT and CDR2 FNYEAQ come from the germline V gene (reference sequence). The CDR3 has 14 residues. CDR3 in amino acids: CASSLGGGTETQYF. In DNA, the CDR3 is TGTGCTAGCAGCTTAGGTGGGGGGACAGAGACCCAGTACTTC.

The chain combines TRBV5-1 with TRBJ1-2; 8 bases map to TRBD1. V shed 3 bases and J 5 bases; nucleotides not matched to a gene: 6. The CDR3 is 14 residues long. Germline CDR1 SGHRS, CDR2 YFSETQ. The CDR3: CASSSDRVEYGYTF. The CDR3 coding sequence is TGCGCCAGCAGCTCGGACAGGGTGGAGTATGGCTACACCTTC. Using reference TRBV5-1 and TRBJ1-2 for the parts outside the CDR3, the full variable domain is KAGVTQTPRYLIKTRGQQVTLSCSPISGHRSVSWYQQTPGQGLQFLFEYFSETQRNKGNFPGRFSGRQFSNSRSEMNVSTLELGDSALYLCASSSDRVEYGYTFGSGTRLTVV.

The chain has TRBV5-1 and TRBJ2-7; 9 nucleotides agree with TRBD2. The CDR3 runs to 15 residues. The germline CDR1 and CDR2 sequences are SGHRS and YFSETQ. The V gene end was trimmed by 0 bases and the J gene end by 2 bases; junction bases not matched to a gene: 3. CDR3 loop: CASSLGTSEAYEQYF. The CDR3 DNA follows: TGCGCCAGCAGCTTGGGGACTAGCGAGGCCTACGAGCAGTACTTC.

This clone was picked up one time. The chain carries TRBV4-1 and TRBJ2-7, with 8 bases matching TRBD2. The V gene's germline CDR1 is MGHRA and CDR2 YSYEKL. The length of the CDR3 is 15 residues. The V and J ends lost 4 bases and 2 bases, in that order; junction bases with no gene match: 7. The CDR3, as DNA: TGCGCCAGCAGCCCGTCCGGGACTAGAGCCTACGAGCAGTACTTC. Its translation: CASSPSGTRAYEQYF.

Only a few counts were recorded for this clone. In DNA, the CDR3 is TGTGCCAGCAGCTTGGCAGTGGGCGGGGAGCTGTTTTTT. It translates to CASSLAVGGELFF. The chain has TRBV5-4 and TRBJ2-2; D is undetermined. This CDR3 region has 13 residues. V was shortened by 0 bases and J by 7 bases, with 7 bases between the two germline ends. Germline V gene lookup returns CDR1 SGHNT and CDR2 YYREEE (reference sequence). The full variable domain, with the rest looked up from reference TRBV5-4 and TRBJ2-2, is ETGVTQSPTHLIKTRGQQVTLRCSSQSGHNTVSWYQQALGQGPQFIFQYYREEENGRGNFPPRFSGLQFPNYSSELNVNALELDDSALYLCASSLAVGGELFFGEGSRLTVL.

This clone was counted once. The genes are TRBV7-2 and TRBJ2-1, with D uncertain. The length of the CDR3 is 14 residues. CDR1 and CDR2 (germline): SGHTA, FQGNSA. V gave up 1 base and J gave up 7 bases, with 11 bases separating them. CDR3 sequence reads: CASSLDGDRNEQFF. Written as DNA, the CDR3 is TGTGCCAGCAGCTTAGATGGAGACCGGAATGAGCAGTTCTTC.

This clone was counted a few times. The gene calls are TRBV4-3 and TRBJ2-1; 8 nucleotides match TRBD2. Germline V lookup: CDR1 LGHNA, CDR2 YSLEER. CDR3 length: 17 amino acids. V shed 0 bases, J shed 8 bases, and the junction held 12 bases outside the gene matches. The CDR3 protein is CASSQDRFGTRYYEQFF. CDR3 nucleotides: TGCGCCAGCAGCCAAGATAGATTCGGGACTAGATACTATGAGCAGTTCTTC.

V and J are TRBV6-6 and TRBJ2-6; either TRBD1 or TRBD2 may supply D (6 bases each). Germline CDR1 MNHNY, CDR2 SVGAGI (reference sequence). The CDR3 extends over 13 amino acids. Trimming took off 11 bases at V and 4 bases at J, with 12 bases between the two ends. This CDR3 is CALGGTGANVLTF. The CDR3 DNA reads TGTGCCTTAGGGGGGACCGGGGCCAACGTCCTGACTTTC.

This clone appeared a few times. The chain couples TRBV11-3 to TRBJ2-1, with 7 bases fitting TRBD1. In germline, CDR1 is SGHNT, CDR2 YENEEA. The V segment lost 6 bases and the J segment 1 base; nucleotides outside the gene matches: 3. CDR3 length: 14 residues. Here the CDR3 DNA reads TGTGCCAGCAGTCTGACAGGGTCCTACAATGAGCAGTTCTTC. It is translated as CASSLTGSYNEQFF.

Points on this clone: The final CDR3 position lacks the conserved phenylalanine or tryptophan, pointing to a likely read error. The DNA is omitted, as the CDR3 cannot be located on it reliably, and the CDR3 follows TCRdb's listing. V usage is TRBV7-3 and J usage is TRBJ1-6. Germline-derived CDR1 and CDR2 are SGHTA and FQGTGA. The CDR3 spans 8 amino acids, including both terminal residues. Here the CDR3 reads CASGQALR.

This sequence joins TRBV2 and TRBJ1-1; D unclear. In germline, CDR1 is SNHLY, CDR2 FYNNEI. This CDR3 has 13 residues. Trimming pared 3 bases from V and 1 base from J, leaving 6 bases between. The CDR3, as DNA: TGTGCCAGCAGTGACTACGGGAACACTGAAGCTTTCTTT. Amino acid sequence: CASSDYGNTEAFF.

This sequence joins TRBV29-1 and TRBJ2-3; the D is unclear. This CDR3 has 12 residues. V was clipped by 2 bases and J by 2 bases, with 5 bases between them. Germline-derived CDR1 and CDR2 are SQVTM and ANQGSEA. The CDR3 here is CSVEQDTDTQYF. The DNA of the CDR3 is TGCAGCGTTGAACAGGACACAGATACGCAGTATTTT.

This chain uses TRBV5-1 with TRBJ1-1; no clear D. Looked up from germline, CDR1 is SGHRS and CDR2 is YFSETQ. Deletions cut 5 bases from V and 3 bases from J, with 8 bases between. CDR3 length: 12 amino acids. This chain's CDR3 is CASSTGYTEAFF. DNA of the CDR3: TGCGCCAGCAGTACGGGATACACTGAAGCTTTCTTT. The variable domain in full, with the rest retrieved from reference TRBV5-1 and TRBJ1-1, is KAGVTQTPRYLIKTRGQQVTLSCSPISGHRSVSWYQQTPGQGLQFLFEYFSETQRNKGNFPGRFSGRQFSNSRSEMNVSTLELGDSALYLCASSTGYTEAFFGQGTRLTVV.

The CDR3 sequence: CASSLLGQENQPQHF. CDR3 DNA: TGTGCCAGCAGTTTATTGGGACAGGAGAATCAGCCCCAGCATTTT. The chain is built from TRBV28 and TRBJ1-5; TRBD1 agrees at 8 bases. CDR3 size: 15 residues. V shed 1 base, J shed 4 bases, and the junction held 3 bases outside the gene matches. Germline lookup yields CDR1 MDHEN and CDR2 SYDVKM.

This clone was detected once. The chain is built from TRBV28 and TRBJ2-3, with TRBD1 identical over 8 bases. The germline gives CDR1 MDHEN, CDR2 SYDVKM. V dropped 5 bases and J dropped 1; count of bases not matched to a gene: 11. The CDR3 totals 17 residues. The CDR3 loop reads CASSPGTGYDGTDTQYF. The CDR3 nucleotides read TGTGCCAGCAGTCCCGGGACAGGCTACGATGGCACAGATACGCAGTATTTT.

The rearrangement uses TRBV4-1 and TRBJ2-5, with 10 bases aligning to TRBD2. J gave up 4 bases and V 8 bases, and 13 bases lay outside the gene matches. The germline V gene encodes CDR1 MGHRA and CDR2 YSYEKL. The CDR3 has 16 amino acids. In DNA, the CDR3 is TGCGCCAGCGGAGGGAGCGGGAGGGCCTCAGGAGAGACCCAGTACTTC. Translation: CASGGSGRASGETQYF.

The chain carries TRBV11-3 and TRBJ2-5; D gene uncertain. Trimming cost V 3 bases and J 7 bases, with 15 bases left between them. The germline gives CDR1 SGHNT, CDR2 YENEEA. The CDR3 length is 14 residues. CDR3 sequence (DNA): TGTGCCAGCAGCTTGTCCCCGGCCTCCCCGACCCAGTACTTC. This gives the protein CASSLSPASPTQYF.

The chain links TRBV11-2 to TRBJ2-7; D ambiguous. The CDR3 is made up of 15 amino acids. The germline gives CDR1 SGHAT, CDR2 FQNNGV. The V end lost 1 base, the J end lost 1 base, and 11 bases lay between the germline ends. The CDR3 spells CASSLATHGSYEQYF. CDR3 nucleotides: TGTGCCAGCAGCTTAGCGACGCACGGATCCTACGAGCAGTACTTC.